The 8 T cell receptor beta chains given below trace back to one sample, sequenced in a study of T cells expressing NK-cell markers. TCRdb reprocessed the 5' RACE reads and keeps a single row for each CDR3 protein, giving no DNA. Found here are approximately 150,000 distinct CDR3 sequences; the top ten clones hold roughly 12%. Source material: blood T cells: a sorted CD56 or NKG2C T cell subset, CD4+ or CD8+ T cells, or bulk PBMC T cells (not recorded which). Every receptor here comes from a man aged 18 to 30 in good health.

The rearrangement uses TRBV6-5 and TRBJ2-3. The CDR3 consists of 15 residues. From germline, CDR1 is MNHEY and CDR2 SVGAGI. Here the CDR3 reads CASSYAGYLTDTQYF.

This sequence joins TRBV20-1 and TRBJ2-1; the TCRdb call, TRBD1, lacks DNA for checking. The CDR3 is 15 amino acids. Germline-derived CDR1 and CDR2 are DFQATT and SNEGSKA (reference sequence). The CDR3: CSARDHQGLYNEQFF.

Measured by frequency, this clonotype is medium-sized. The chain employs TRBV19 and TRBJ1-2. Germline loops: CDR1 LNHDA, CDR2 SQIVND (reference sequence). The CDR3 consists of 14 residues. This CDR3 is CASSLGMDVYGYTF.

This chain uses TRBV21-1 with TRBJ2-7; TCRdb's D call of TRBD1 is untestable without DNA. TRBV21-1 is assigned pseudogene status. CDR3 size: 17 residues. CDR3 protein: CASSKGAEQGAQYEQYF.

V and J are TRBV27 and TRBJ1-1. The CDR3 covers 12 residues. CDR1 is MNHEY and CDR2 is SMNVEV in the germline V gene (reference sequence). The CDR3 sequence: CATGRLNTEAFF.

J is TRBJ2-5 and V is TRBV11-1; as DNA is missing, the TRBD2 call by TCRdb cannot be tested. The CDR3 consists of 19 residues. The germline V gene encodes CDR1 SGHAT and CDR2 FQDESV (reference sequence). The CDR3 is CASSFNPGLAGGPGETQYF.

This chain uses TRBV20-1 with TRBJ2-3; TCRdb proposes TRBD2, but this gene call is untestable without DNA. This CDR3 has 16 residues. Germline lookup yields CDR1 DFQATT and CDR2 SNEGSKA (reference sequence). CDR3 protein: CSARDGTSGSTDTQYF.

This sequence joins TRBV5-1 and TRBJ2-7; the D call from TCRdb, TRBD1, cannot be confirmed without DNA. CDR3 size: 15 residues. Germline CDR1 SGHRS, CDR2 YFSETQ. CDR3 protein: CASSLESPSGDEQYF. Variable domain in full (rest from reference TRBV5-1 and TRBJ2-7): KAGVTQTPRYLIKTRGQQVTLSCSPISGHRSVSWYQQTPGQGLQFLFEYFSETQRNKGNFPGRFSGRQFSNSRSEMNVSTLELGDSALYLCASSLESPSGDEQYFGPGTRLTVT.